The rows below give T cell receptor beta chains drawn from one sample of a study of brain T cells in children with intractable seizures. Using immunoSEQ multiplex PCR, the repertoire was profiled, and TCRdb retains in-frame clones only, with some absent. The table includes 70,000 to 85,000 clones, more than 75% detected once. Sample: peripheral blood, taken at surgery. Receptor source: a girl aged 2 to 10 with Rasmussen encephalitis and intractable seizures. Both conserved end residues are part of each CDR3. The order of the fields is CDR3 protein, CDR3 DNA, D gene, J gene, V gene, clone size. A D gene is named only where the DNA matches it firmly. Some rows mark clone size as missing; the rest say once, few, many or name a class of expanded clone.

CDR3: CASSRLDEQFF; DNA: TGTGCCAGCAGCAGACTCGATGAGCAGTTCTTC; D: -; J: TRBJ2-1; V: TRBV13; size: -
CDR3: CASKQGVNSPLHF; DNA: TGTGCCAGCAAACAGGGGGTTAATTCACCCCTCCACTTT; D: TRBD1; J: TRBJ1-6; V: TRBV27; size: few
CDR3: CASSFRGGLGANVLTF; DNA: TGTGCCAGCAGTTTTAGGGGGGGGCTTGGGGCCAACGTCCTGACTTTC; D: -; J: TRBJ2-6; V: TRBV27; size: -
CDR3: CASHGSHRTNYGYTF; DNA: TGTGCCAGCCACGGCTCTCACAGGACTAACTATGGCTACACCTTC; D: -; J: TRBJ1-2; V: TRBV5-6; size: -
CDR3: CASSGRGWTNEKLFF; DNA: TGTGCCAGCAGCGGTCGGGGGTGGACTAATGAAAAACTGTTTTTT; D: -; J: TRBJ1-4; V: TRBV7-6; size: -
CDR3: CATQETNRYEQYF; DNA: TGTGCCACCCAAGAGACTAACCGATACGAGCAGTACTTC; D: -; J: TRBJ2-7; V: TRBV6-5; size: once
CDR3: CASSLWTNSYEQYF; DNA: TGCGCCAGCAGCCTCTGGACAAACTCCTACGAGCAGTACTTC; D: -; J: TRBJ2-7; V: TRBV4-1; size: -
CDR3: CASSVRGAGEKLFF; DNA: TGTGCCAGCAGCGTCCGGGGAGCGGGTGAAAAACTGTTTTTT; D: -; J: TRBJ1-4; V: TRBV9; size: -
CDR3: CASSLGPNSYEQYF; DNA: TGTGCCAGCAGCTTGGGACCGAATTCCTACGAGCAGTACTTC; D: -; J: TRBJ2-7; V: TRBV9; size: -
CDR3: CASSLAGGGGTDTQYF; DNA: TGTGCCAGCAGTTTAGCGGGAGGGGGAGGCACAGATACGCAGTATTTT; D: TRBD2; J: TRBJ2-3; V: TRBV6-5; size: few
CDR3: CASSAQVVGGEQYF; DNA: TGTGCCAGCAGCGCCCAAGTGGTCGGGGGCGAGCAGTACTTC; D: -; J: TRBJ2-7; V: TRBV9; size: -
CDR3: CASSLVQGPDTQYF; DNA: TGTGCCAGCAGCTTAGTTCAGGGTCCAGATACGCAGTATTTT; D: -; J: TRBJ2-3; V: TRBV7-9; size: -
CDR3: CASSQPRFRGYTF; DNA: TGTGCCAGCAGCCAACCCAGGTTTCGTGGCTACACCTTC; D: -; J: TRBJ1-2; V: TRBV3-1/TRBV3-2; size: -
CDR3: CASSPRNHMNTEAFF; DNA: TGTGCCAGCTCACCACGAAACCACATGAACACTGAAGCTTTCTTT; D: -; J: TRBJ1-1; V: TRBV18; size: -